These 29 T cell receptor beta chains share one sample of origin, sequenced in a study of PD-1 blockade in classical Hodgkin lymphoma. Method: immunoSEQ multiplex PCR; TCRdb's copy keeps in-frame clones and lacks some. The sample shows 24,000 or so clones, around 81% of them seen only once. Every patient had relapsed following autologous stem cell transplantation, and cohorts differed in brentuximab vedotin exposure. Sequences were derived from peripheral blood mononuclear cells (PBMCs), sampled before the second cycle of nivolumab. These receptors all come from a human donor with classical Hodgkin lymphoma.

V usage is TRBV23-1 and J usage is TRBJ2-1, with 7 bases lining up with TRBD1. TRBV23-1 is an ORF, with its function uncertain. V was pared by 2 bases and J by 4 bases, with 8 bases of the junction left unmatched. The CDR3 length is 16 residues. CDR3 residues: CASSQRLPGQYNEQFF. The CDR3 DNA reads TGCGCCAGCAGTCAACGTCTTCCGGGACAGTACAATGAGCAGTTCTTC.

The genes are TRBV30 and TRBJ1-2; the match to TRBD1 covers 7 bases. CDR1 GTSNPN and CDR2 SVGIG come from the germline V gene (reference sequence). V was clipped by 6 bases and J by 10 bases; unmatched bases: 14. The CDR3 is made up of 13 amino acids. The CDR3 region is CACQTSTGFFYTF. DNA of the CDR3: TGTGCCTGTCAAACCTCGACAGGGTTTTTCTACACCTTC.

This clone occurred a few times. The chain combines TRBV2 with TRBJ1-1; 7 bases are shared with TRBD1. Germline V lookup: CDR1 SNHLY, CDR2 FYNNEI. This CDR3 comprises 15 residues. Trimming removed 6 bases from V and 3 bases from J; junction bases left unmatched: 10. The CDR3 protein is CASRAYLGQHTEAFF. The CDR3 bases are TGTGCCAGCAGGGCCTACCTGGGACAGCACACTGAAGCTTTCTTT.

The sample holds one count of this clone. The CDR3 here is CASSQALGGGPSTDTQYF. The CDR3 DNA sequence: TGTGCCAGCAGCCAAGCTCTCGGTGGGGGCCCTAGCACAGATACGCAGTATTTT. The chain has TRBV4-2 and TRBJ2-3, with a weak D call TRBD1 (6 bases). The CDR3 contains 18 residues. CDR1 is LGHNA, CDR2 YNFKEQ, per germline. V gave up 1 base and J gave up 0 bases, with 17 bases separating them.

The chain employs TRBV9 and TRBJ2-1; TRBD1 might be the D (6 bases). CDR1 is SGDLS and CDR2 is YYNGEE in the germline V gene. The CDR3 contains 15 residues. V was shortened by 0 bases and J by 6 bases, with 13 bases between the two germline ends. CDR3 in amino acids: CASSVEGGRGNEQFF. The CDR3 bases are TGTGCCAGCAGCGTAGAAGGGGGTCGGGGCAATGAGCAGTTCTTC.

This chain uses TRBV14 with TRBJ2-1, with TRBD2 as a possible D gene (6 bases). This CDR3 region has 17 residues. Trimming removed 3 bases from V and 6 bases from J, with 21 bases in between. CDR1 and CDR2 from the germline V gene are SGHDN and FVKESK. In nucleotides, the CDR3 is TGTGCCAGCAGCCAGGGTCTCGGGACTGCCAAACCCAATGAGCAGTTCTTC. Protein sequence: CASSQGLGTAKPNEQFF.

This clone was found a few times. The chain joins TRBV28 to TRBJ1-5; TRBD1 might be the D (6 bases). This CDR3 spans 15 amino acids. V gave up 5 bases and J gave up 0 bases, with 11 bases separating them. Germline CDR1 MDHEN, CDR2 SYDVKM. CDR3 residues: CASSIGQYSNQPQHF. CDR3 nucleotides: TGTGCCAGCAGTATCGGACAGTATAGCAATCAGCCCCAGCATTTT.

The chain combines TRBV5-1 with TRBJ2-1; D not certain. The CDR3 has 11 residues. Germline lookup yields CDR1 SGHRS and CDR2 YFSETQ. The germline V and J ends were trimmed by 2 bases and 4 bases, with 1 base remaining between them. The CDR3, as DNA: TGCGCCAGCAGCTTATACAATGAGCAGTTCTTC. Its protein is CASSLYNEQFF.

The rearrangement joins TRBV7-2 to TRBJ2-4; D not resolved. Trimming took 1 base from V and 2 from J, leaving 12 bases between them. Per the germline V gene, CDR1 is SGHTA and CDR2 is FQGNSA. There are 16 residues in the CDR3. The CDR3: CASSLESEMTKNIQYF. For the CDR3, the DNA is TGTGCCAGCAGCTTAGAGTCCGAGATGACCAAAAACATTCAGTACTTC.

The chain combines TRBV29-1 with TRBJ2-2; the match to TRBD1 covers 10 bases. The length of the CDR3 is 15 residues. V lost 7 bases and J lost 5; bases outside the gene matches: 10. In germline, CDR1 is SQVTM, CDR2 ANQGSEA. The CDR3 reads CSAVRDRGGTGELFF. The DNA for the CDR3 is TGCAGCGCCGTCCGGGACAGGGGAGGAACCGGGGAGCTGTTTTTT.

This sequence joins TRBV5-4 and TRBJ2-6, with 9 bases fitting TRBD2. CDR1 SGHNT and CDR2 YYREEE come from the germline V gene (reference sequence). This CDR3 comprises 18 residues. V gave up 7 bases and J gave up 3 bases; unmatched junction bases: 14. This CDR3 is CASRVAGAMRVGANVLTF. CDR3 in DNA: TGTGCCAGCCGTGTAGCGGGAGCCATGAGGGTTGGGGCCAACGTCCTGACTTTC.

This chain connects TRBV6-1 to TRBJ2-1; D is possibly TRBD2 (7 bases). CDR3 length equals 13 residues. Looked up from germline, CDR1 is MNHNS and CDR2 is SASEGT. V was cut by 7 bases and J by 4 bases, with 11 bases left in between. Here the CDR3 reads CASKKGGYNEQFF. CDR3 bases: TGTGCCAGCAAAAAGGGGGGGTACAATGAGCAGTTCTTC.

The chain has TRBV4-1 and TRBJ1-6; D is perhaps TRBD1 (6 bases). Germline V gene lookup returns CDR1 MGHRA and CDR2 YSYEKL. The CDR3 sequence is 18 residues long. V was clipped by 0 bases and J by 4 bases, with 16 bases between them. The CDR3: CASSQDPPDSPYNSPLHF. The CDR3 DNA is TGCGCCAGCAGCCAAGATCCCCCGGACAGTCCATATAATTCACCCCTCCACTTT.

The V and J genes are TRBV6-1 and TRBJ1-1; D is uncertain. The V end lost 3 bases, the J end lost 6 bases, and 11 bases lay between the germline ends. The CDR3 covers 13 residues. CDR1 is MNHNS and CDR2 is SASEGT in the germline V gene. The CDR3 spells CASSDPRVSEAFF. Written as DNA, the CDR3 is TGTGCCAGCAGTGATCCGCGGGTTTCTGAAGCTTTCTTT.

The rearrangement joins TRBV28 to TRBJ1-2, with TRBD1 identical over 7 bases. V shed 6 bases, J shed 8 bases, and the junction held 6 bases outside the gene matches. CDR3 length: 12 amino acids. Germline CDR1 is MDHEN and CDR2 is SYDVKM. CDR3 region: CASSRTGVGYTF. For the CDR3, the DNA is TGTGCCAGCAGCCGAACAGGGGTCGGCTACACCTTC.

The V gene is TRBV11-2, the J gene TRBJ2-7; possible D gene TRBD2, 6 bases. Trimming took 10 bases from V and 2 from J, leaving 15 bases between them. The CDR3 is 13 amino acids. Germline CDR1 SGHAT, CDR2 FQNNGV. CDR3: CATTWGLTYEQYF. CDR3 sequence (DNA): TGTGCCACCACGTGGGGACTTACCTACGAGCAGTACTTC.

The chain couples TRBV2 to TRBJ2-2, with 7 bases identical to TRBD1. The CDR3 is 15 residues long. The V and J ends lost 3 bases and 7 bases, in that order; junction bases with no gene match: 8. Germline CDR1 reads SNHLY; CDR2 reads FYNNEI. CDR3 nucleotide sequence: TGTGCCAGCAGTGAGCGGCAGGGGGTCCTCGGGGAGCTGTTTTTT. Its translation is CASSERQGVLGELFF.

This rearrangement joins TRBV20-1 to TRBJ2-1, with TRBD2 as a possible D gene (6 bases). The CDR3 has 11 amino acids. Trimming shortened V by 3 bases and J by 6 bases, and 6 bases separated the two germline ends. Germline CDR1 is DFQATT and CDR2 is SNEGSKA (reference sequence). CDR3 residues: CSASGSNEQFF. In DNA form, the CDR3 reads TGCAGTGCTAGCGGGAGCAATGAGCAGTTCTTC.

The chain carries TRBV7-3 and TRBJ2-1; TRBD2 matches 8 bases. The CDR3 runs to 16 residues. The V gene's germline CDR1 is SGHTA and CDR2 FQGTGA. The J segment lost 3 bases and the V segment lost 1 base, leaving 5 bases of the junction unmatched. CDR3 protein: CASSLNGGTSYNEQFF. DNA for the CDR3: TGTGCCAGCAGCTTAAATGGTGGGACTAGCTACAATGAGCAGTTCTTC.

The chain has TRBV28 and TRBJ1-2; D gene ambiguous. Germline-derived CDR1 and CDR2 are MDHEN and SYDVKM. This CDR3 has 14 amino acids. V was pared by 4 bases and J by 2 bases, with 11 bases between. In nucleotides, the CDR3 is TGTGCCAGCAGTTCCTCGTCGGTCAACTATGGCTACACCTTC. Its translation: CASSSSSVNYGYTF.

The chain joins TRBV6-5 to TRBJ2-7; 10 nucleotides line up with TRBD2. V trimming: 5 bases; J trimming: 6 bases; junction bases outside the gene matches: 10. The length of the CDR3 is 15 residues. Germline values: CDR1 MNHEY, CDR2 SVGAGI. The CDR3 protein is CASSPLAGAGGEQYF. The CDR3, as DNA: TGTGCCAGCAGTCCCCTAGCGGGAGCAGGGGGCGAGCAGTACTTC.

This clone was seen at least ten times. The rearrangement links TRBV6-5 to TRBJ2-3, with D hard to call. Germline CDR1 is MNHEY and CDR2 is SVGAGI. V lost 10 bases, J lost 5 bases, and 16 bases lay in between. The CDR3 is made up of 13 amino acids. The CDR3 coding sequence is TGTGCCACCACGGACCACTTTGGAGATACGCAGTATTTT. Translated: CATTDHFGDTQYF.

The chain recombines TRBV11-3 with TRBJ1-1; 10 bases map to TRBD1. J gave up 4 bases and V 1 base, and 9 bases lay outside the gene matches. Germline CDR1 SGHNT, CDR2 YENEEA. The CDR3 loop spans 17 amino acids. For the CDR3, the DNA is TGTGCCAGCAGCTTAGGGAGATTCGGACAGGGGGGCACTGAAGCTTTCTTT. Its protein is CASSLGRFGQGGTEAFF.

The CDR3 protein is CASSQEWRGHYNEQFF. The CDR3 DNA is TGTGCCAGCAGCCAAGAGTGGAGGGGGCATTACAATGAGCAGTTCTTC. The rearrangement joins TRBV14 to TRBJ2-1; D possibly corresponds to TRBD1 (7 bases). Germline assignment: CDR1 SGHDN and CDR2 FVKESK. CDR3 length: 16 residues. Deletions cut 0 bases from V and 4 bases from J, with 13 bases between.

Only a few counts were recorded for this clone. V and J are TRBV7-8 and TRBJ2-1; D gene uncertain. Germline V gene sequence: CDR1 SGHVS, CDR2 FQNEAQ. The CDR3 loop spans 14 amino acids. V was cut by 1 base and J by 5 bases, with 9 bases left in between. The CDR3 DNA follows: TGTGCCAGCAGCTTAGGACAACAGAACAATGAGCAGTTCTTC. Amino acid sequence: CASSLGQQNNEQFF. Drawing the rest from reference TRBV7-8 and TRBJ2-1, the complete variable domain is GAGVSQSPRYKVAKRGQDVALRCDPISGHVSLFWYQQALGQGPEFLTYFQNEAQLDKSGLPSDRFFAERPEGSVSTLKIQRTQQEDSAVYLCASSLGQQNNEQFFGPGTRLTVL.

J is TRBJ2-6 and V is TRBV18; weak D call: TRBD1 (6 bases). V was cut by 0 bases and J by 2 bases, with 8 bases left in between. Germline loops: CDR1 KGHSH, CDR2 LQKENI. CDR3 size: 16 residues. The CDR3 DNA reads as TGTGCCAGCTCACCACCGGACAGTACTGGGGCCAACGTCCTGACTTTC. Translating gives CASSPPDSTGANVLTF. The whole variable domain, remainder taken from reference TRBV18 and TRBJ2-6, is NAGVMQNPRHLVRRRGQEARLRCSPMKGHSHVYWYRQLPEEGLKFMVYLQKENIIDESGMPKERFSAEFPKEGPSILRIQQVVRGDSAAYFCASSPPDSTGANVLTFGAGSRLTVL.

This chain connects TRBV7-9 to TRBJ2-7; possibly TRBD1 for D (5 bases). Trimming left V 1 base short and J 0 bases short, with 10 bases between. CDR3 length: 15 amino acids. CDR1 is SEHNR, CDR2 FQNEAQ, per germline (reference sequence). The CDR3 protein is CASSLGGSSSYEQYF. The CDR3 DNA reads as TGTGCCAGCAGCTTAGGGGGCTCAAGCTCCTACGAGCAGTACTTC.

This chain uses TRBV10-3 with TRBJ2-1, with TRBD2 as a possible D gene (5 bases). CDR1 and CDR2 (germline): ENHRY, SYGVKD. The V end was cut by 2 bases, the J end by 1 base, with 6 bases between. This CDR3 has 14 amino acids. The CDR3 here is CAISEPGSYNEQFF. The CDR3 nucleotides read TGTGCCATCAGTGAGCCGGGGTCCTACAATGAGCAGTTCTTC.

V and J are TRBV29-1 and TRBJ2-2; D not certain. The length of the CDR3 is 11 residues. Per the germline V gene, CDR1 is SQVTM and CDR2 is ANQGSEA. The V gene lost 6 bases and the J gene lost 3 bases, with 5 bases spanning the gap. CDR3 nucleotide sequence: TGCAGCGTAGGACACACCGGGGAGCTGTTTTTT. This codes for CSVGHTGELFF.